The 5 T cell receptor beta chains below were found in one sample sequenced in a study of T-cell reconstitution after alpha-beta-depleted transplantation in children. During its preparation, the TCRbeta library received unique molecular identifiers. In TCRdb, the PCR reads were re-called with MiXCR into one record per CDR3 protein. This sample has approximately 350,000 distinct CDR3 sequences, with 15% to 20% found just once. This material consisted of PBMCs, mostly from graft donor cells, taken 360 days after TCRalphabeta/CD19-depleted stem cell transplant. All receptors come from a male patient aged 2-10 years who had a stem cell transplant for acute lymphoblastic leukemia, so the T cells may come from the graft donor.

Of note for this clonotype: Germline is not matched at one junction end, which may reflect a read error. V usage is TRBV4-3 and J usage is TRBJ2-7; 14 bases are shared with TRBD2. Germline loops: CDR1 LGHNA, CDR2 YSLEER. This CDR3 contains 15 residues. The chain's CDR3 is CASSQTSGRAYEQYF. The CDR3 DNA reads TGCGCCAGCAGCCAGACTAGCGGGAGGGCCTATGAGCAGTACTTC.

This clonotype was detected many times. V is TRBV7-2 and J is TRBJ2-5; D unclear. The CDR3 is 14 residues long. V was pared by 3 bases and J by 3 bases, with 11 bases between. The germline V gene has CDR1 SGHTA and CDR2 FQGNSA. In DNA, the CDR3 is TGTGCCAGCAGCTTGGTCCTATTGAAAGAGACCCAGTACTTC. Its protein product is CASSLVLLKETQYF.

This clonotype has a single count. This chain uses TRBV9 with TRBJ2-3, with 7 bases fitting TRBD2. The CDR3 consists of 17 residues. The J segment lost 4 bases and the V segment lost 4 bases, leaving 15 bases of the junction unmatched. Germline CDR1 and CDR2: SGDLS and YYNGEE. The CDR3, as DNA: TGTGCCAGCAGCTCAGGGAGAGGGCGGGAGAGGGCAGATACGCAGTATTTT. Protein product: CASSSGRGRERADTQYF.

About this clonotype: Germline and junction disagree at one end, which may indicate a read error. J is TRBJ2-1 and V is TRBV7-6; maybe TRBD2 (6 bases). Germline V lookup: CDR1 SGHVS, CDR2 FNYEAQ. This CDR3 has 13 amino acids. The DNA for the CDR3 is TGTGCCAGCAGTTTCCGGGAGAGGGATGAGCTGTTCTTC. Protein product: CASSFRERDELFF. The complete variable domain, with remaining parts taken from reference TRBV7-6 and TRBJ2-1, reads GAGVSQSPRYKVTKRGQDVALRCDPISGHVSLYWYRQALGQGPEFLTYFNYEAQQDKSGLPNDRFSAERPEGSISTLTIQRTEQRDSAMYRCASSFRERDELFFGPGTRLTVL.

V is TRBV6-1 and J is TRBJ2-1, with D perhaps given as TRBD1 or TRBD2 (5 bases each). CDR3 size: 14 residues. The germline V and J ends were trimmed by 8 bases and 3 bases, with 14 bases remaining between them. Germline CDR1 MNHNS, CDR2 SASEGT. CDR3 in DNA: TGTGCCAGCGGCCCCACGGGGCACTACAATGAGCAGTTCTTC. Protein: CASGPTGHYNEQFF.